A single sample gave rise to the 32 T cell receptor beta chains below, sequenced in a study of PD-1 blockade in classical Hodgkin lymphoma. Time point noted: cycle 4 day 1 (C4D1), after five to seven weeks of nivolumab. Following autologous stem cell transplantation, relapse occurred in every patient, and exposure to brentuximab vedotin varied. Here immunoSEQ multiplex PCR was the method, and the copy in TCRdb shows in-frame clones only, minus some. Seen here are around 92,000 clones, 75% to 85% observed once, and the top ten hold more than 15%. This specimen consisted of peripheral blood mononuclear cells (PBMCs), obtained before the fourth cycle of nivolumab. These receptor sequences come from a human donor with classical Hodgkin lymphoma.

The J gene is TRBJ2-3, the V gene TRBV5-1; TRBD2 matches at 7 bases. V was pared by 1 base and J by 1 base, with 6 bases of the junction left unmatched. Germline V CDR1 and CDR2: SGHRS, YFSETQ. The CDR3 contains 16 residues. The CDR3 sequence: CASSLFRGDGTDTQYF. CDR3 DNA: TGCGCCAGCAGCTTGTTCCGGGGGGACGGCACAGATACGCAGTATTTT.

The J gene is TRBJ2-7, the V gene TRBV7-2; TRBD2 matches 10 bases. Losses at the gene ends were 4 bases for V and 2 bases for J; bases not matched to a gene: 8. This CDR3 is built from 16 residues. Germline V gene sequence: CDR1 SGHTA, CDR2 FQGNSA. In DNA, the CDR3 is TGTGCCAGCAGCTACCGGGCTAGCGGGAGCGCCTACGAGCAGTACTTC. The encoded protein is CASSYRASGSAYEQYF.

This rearrangement joins TRBV9 to TRBJ2-7, with 8 positions matching TRBD1. The CDR3 is 16 residues long. Per the germline V gene, CDR1 is SGDLS and CDR2 is YYNGEE. J was trimmed by 2 bases and V by 2 bases; bases with no gene match: 9. The CDR3 reads CASSVSGAGGPYEQYF. CDR3 bases: TGTGCCAGCAGCGTCTCTGGGGCAGGGGGCCCCTACGAGCAGTACTTC.

The rearrangement joins TRBV19 to TRBJ1-5; D is unresolved. Germline lookup yields CDR1 LNHDA and CDR2 SQIVND (reference sequence). This CDR3 has 14 residues. Trimming pared 1 base from V and 5 bases from J, leaving 9 bases between. The CDR3 is CASSIGAGHQPQHF. DNA for the CDR3: TGTGCCAGTAGTATAGGAGCAGGACATCAGCCCCAGCATTTT. The full variable domain, its missing parts supplied by reference TRBV19 and TRBJ1-5, is DGGITQSPKYLFRKEGQNVTLSCEQNLNHDAMYWYRQDPGQGLRLIYYSQIVNDFQKGDIAEGYSVSREKKESFPLTVTSAQKNPTAFYLCASSIGAGHQPQHFGDGTRLSIL.

This clone is a singleton in its sample. V is TRBV19 and J is TRBJ2-7, with no clear D. Trimming removed 0 bases from V and 4 bases from J, with 10 bases in between. CDR1 and CDR2 from the germline V gene are LNHDA and SQIVND (reference sequence). The CDR3 consists of 14 residues. CDR3 DNA: TGTGCCAGTAGTATAGACTCCTCCTCGTACGAGCAGTACTTC. It translates to CASSIDSSSYEQYF. Combining the CDR3 with reference TRBV19 and TRBJ2-7 gives the whole variable domain DGGITQSPKYLFRKEGQNVTLSCEQNLNHDAMYWYRQDPGQGLRLIYYSQIVNDFQKGDIAEGYSVSREKKESFPLTVTSAQKNPTAFYLCASSIDSSSYEQYFGPGTRLTVT.

Here the CDR3 reads CAWSVGGPQHF. For the CDR3, the DNA is TGTGCCTGGAGTGTAGGGGGGCCCCAGCATTTT. The chain combines TRBV30 with TRBJ1-5; perhaps TRBD1 as D (6 bases). CDR3 size: 11 residues. The germline gives CDR1 GTSNPN, CDR2 SVGIG (reference sequence). V was clipped by 0 bases and J by 9 bases, with 6 bases between them.

This chain joins TRBV19 and TRBJ1-1, with TRBD1 identical over 8 bases. J lost 3 bases, V lost 3 bases, and 0 bases had no gene match. Germline CDR1 reads LNHDA; CDR2 reads SQIVND (reference sequence). The CDR3 runs to 13 residues. CDR3 sequence reads: CASSMGQDTEAFF. CDR3 sequence (DNA): TGTGCCAGTAGTATGGGACAGGACACTGAAGCTTTCTTT.

The V call is TRBV6-6, the J call TRBJ2-1; possibly TRBD1 for D (6 bases). Germline CDR1 and CDR2: MNHNY and SVGAGI (reference sequence). V lost 6 bases and J 8 bases, leaving 20 bases between the germline ends. CDR3 length equals 15 residues. The chain's CDR3 is CASSKTGTPGHEQFF. CDR3 bases: TGTGCCAGCAGCAAGACAGGAACTCCCGGCCATGAGCAGTTCTTC.

The rearrangement uses TRBV13 and TRBJ1-1; 7 bases fit TRBD1. CDR1 PRHDT and CDR2 FYEKMQ come from the germline V gene (reference sequence). This CDR3 has 14 amino acids. Germline trimming cut 5 bases from V and 6 bases from J; bases unmatched to any gene: 9. The CDR3 DNA follows: TGTGCCAGCAGCCGGACACAGGGGATCGCTGAAGCTTTCTTT. Protein sequence: CASSRTQGIAEAFF.

V usage is TRBV19 and J usage is TRBJ1-5; possible D gene TRBD1, 5 bases. The CDR3 has 15 residues. CDR1 and CDR2 (germline): LNHDA, SQIVND (reference sequence). V was shortened by 4 bases and J by 0 bases, with 10 bases between the two germline ends. As DNA, the CDR3 is TGTGCCAGTAGTACCCCCCAGGGTAGCAATCAGCCCCAGCATTTT. Protein sequence: CASSTPQGSNQPQHF.

The chain links TRBV10-2 to TRBJ2-1, with 7 bases fitting TRBD2. Trimming at V came to 6 bases and at J to 14 bases, leaving 7 bases not matched to a gene. The CDR3 length is 11 residues. Germline V gene data show CDR1 as WSHSY and CDR2 as SAAADI. The CDR3 protein is CASSERDREFF. CDR3 coding DNA: TGCGCCAGCAGCGAGCGGGATAGGGAGTTCTTC.

The CDR3 nucleotides are TGTGCCTGGAGTCCTCTCCCCGCTGGAAACACCATATATTTT. Amino acid sequence: CAWSPLPAGNTIYF. The chain is built from TRBV30 and TRBJ1-3; D unclear. The length of the CDR3 is 14 residues. Trimming stripped 2 bases from V and 2 bases from J, with 10 bases between. Germline loops: CDR1 GTSNPN, CDR2 SVGIG (reference sequence).

This clone has at least ten counts. The chain is built from TRBV2 and TRBJ1-1; 8 bases are a match to TRBD1. The germline gives CDR1 SNHLY, CDR2 FYNNEI. The CDR3 has 14 residues. With 6 bases clipped from V and 5 bases from J, the junction kept 8 bases outside the gene matches. As DNA, the CDR3 is TGTGCCAGCAGACCTGACAGGGGTAGTACTGAAGCTTTCTTT. This codes for CASRPDRGSTEAFF.

The chain has TRBV7-2 and TRBJ1-4; D unresolved. The CDR3 totals 13 residues. Germline loops: CDR1 SGHTA, CDR2 FQGNSA. Trimming cost V 1 base and J 5 bases, with 5 bases left between them. For the CDR3, the DNA is TGTGCCAGCAGCTTAGGAGGGAATGAAAAACTGTTTTTT. This gives the protein CASSLGGNEKLFF.

The rearrangement links TRBV30 to TRBJ1-5; D possibly corresponds to TRBD1 (5 bases). The germline CDR1 and CDR2 sequences are GTSNPN and SVGIG (reference sequence). V was trimmed by 2 bases and J by 6 bases, leaving 14 bases between them. The CDR3 length is 14 residues. The CDR3 nucleotides read TGTGCCTGGAGTTCCCTCGGGGGAGGTCAGCCCCAGCATTTT. This encodes CAWSSLGGGQPQHF. The full variable domain, with the rest looked up from reference TRBV30 and TRBJ1-5, is SQTIHQWPATLVQPVGSPLSLECTVEGTSNPNLYWYRQAAGRGLQLLFYSVGIGQISSEVPQNLSASRPQDRQFILSSKKLLLSDSGFYLCAWSSLGGGQPQHFGDGTRLSIL.

The V and J genes are TRBV5-4 and TRBJ2-4; D is unresolved. CDR1 and CDR2 from the germline V gene are SGHNT and YYREEE (reference sequence). The CDR3 extends over 15 amino acids. With 0 bases removed from V and 2 bases from J, the gap between germline ends came to 9 bases. CDR3 protein: CASSLGGETKNIQYF. As DNA, the CDR3 is TGTGCCAGCAGCTTGGGTGGGGAAACCAAAAACATTCAGTACTTC.

The chain joins TRBV7-2 to TRBJ2-7; D not certain. This CDR3 spans 12 amino acids. V dropped 1 base and J dropped 6 bases, with 7 bases sitting between them. The V gene's germline CDR1 is SGHTA and CDR2 FQGNSA. The CDR3 DNA follows: TGTGCCAGCAGCTTAGTTGGGTTCGAGCAGTACTTC. This encodes CASSLVGFEQYF. The whole variable domain, remainder taken from reference TRBV7-2 and TRBJ2-7, is GAGVSQSPSNKVTEKGKDVELRCDPISGHTALYWYRQSLGQGLEFLIYFQGNSAPDKSGLPSDRFSAERTGGSVSTLTIQRTQQEDSAVYLCASSLVGFEQYFGPGTRLTVT.

The CDR3 coding sequence is TGTGCCAGCAACCCGGGACAGGTGCCTGGGGCCCAGTACTTC. Its translation is CASNPGQVPGAQYF. The chain recombines TRBV25-1 with TRBJ2-5; 8 bases match TRBD1. Germline CDR1 and CDR2: MGHDK and SYGVNS. There are 14 residues in the CDR3. V lost 7 bases and J lost 9; bases outside the gene matches: 13.

The chain joins TRBV9 to TRBJ2-3; TRBD1 matches 9 bases. Germline CDR1 reads SGDLS; CDR2 reads YYNGEE. The CDR3 runs 15 residues. V was pared by 3 bases and J by 4 bases, with 6 bases of the junction left unmatched. In DNA, the CDR3 is TGTGCCAGCAGCGCGGGACAGGGTAACGCAGATACGCAGTATTTT. It specifies CASSAGQGNADTQYF.

CDR3 coding DNA: TGTGCCAGCAGCTTAGCCAGCGGGGGTGCCTACGAGCAGTACTTC. Amino acid sequence: CASSLASGGAYEQYF. The rearrangement uses TRBV11-2 and TRBJ2-7, with 8 bases matching TRBD2. The junction had 4 bases not matched to a gene; V was cut back by 1 base and J by 2 bases. The CDR3 extends over 15 amino acids. Germline CDR1 is SGHAT and CDR2 is FQNNGV.

The rearrangement uses TRBV29-1 and TRBJ2-7; possibly TRBD1 or TRBD2 for D (5 bases each). The CDR3 totals 13 residues. V shed 6 bases and J shed 2 bases, with 14 bases lying between them. Germline-derived CDR1 and CDR2 are SQVTM and ANQGSEA. DNA for the CDR3: TGCAGCGTACAGGAGGACGCACCCTACGAGCAGTACTTC. Translated: CSVQEDAPYEQYF.

Of note for this clone: The junction differs from germline at one of its ends, possibly a read error. Different DNA sequences within this sample yield the same CDR3. The rearrangement uses TRBV5-1 and TRBJ1-2, with TRBD1 matching 10 bases. CDR1 is SGHRS, CDR2 YFSETQ, per germline. This CDR3 is 14 amino acids long. The CDR3 nucleotides read TGCGCCAGCAGTTTGGGACAGGGGAACTATGGCTACACCTTC. This gives the protein CASSLGQGNYGYTF.

V gene TRBV6-5 combines with J gene TRBJ1-3; D not certain. The CDR3 is 12 residues long. Germline V gene lookup returns CDR1 MNHEY and CDR2 SVGAGI. Trimming removed 2 bases from V and 6 bases from J, with 5 bases in between. The DNA for the CDR3 is TGTGCCAGCAGTTACGAGGAAAACACCATATATTTT. It codes for CASSYEENTIYF.

The chain combines TRBV5-1 with TRBJ2-7; D is unclear. The CDR3 is made up of 13 amino acids. Germline CDR1 is SGHRS and CDR2 is YFSETQ. Between the trimmed V and J ends, which lost 0 bases and 5 bases, there was a span of 9 bases. CDR3 bases: TGCGCCAGCAGCTTGGTGACGGTCGACGAGCAGTACTTC. It codes for CASSLVTVDEQYF.

This clone was seen only once. The sample contains more than one DNA sequence encoding this CDR3. The rearrangement uses TRBV7-2 and TRBJ1-1; maybe TRBD1 (5 bases). V was cut by 2 bases and J by 3 bases, with 7 bases left in between. Germline V lookup: CDR1 SGHTA, CDR2 FQGNSA. The CDR3 loop spans 13 amino acids. In DNA form, the CDR3 reads TGTGCCAGCAGCTTACAGGGTTACACTGAAGCTTTCTTT. Its translation: CASSLQGYTEAFF.

The J gene is TRBJ1-1, the V gene TRBV19; D is unresolved. Germline V gene data show CDR1 as LNHDA and CDR2 as SQIVND (reference sequence). V lost 7 bases and J lost 0, with 15 bases in between. CDR3 length: 15 residues. The CDR3 sequence: CASTPGGSLNTEAFF. DNA for the CDR3: TGTGCCAGTACCCCCGGCGGATCTCTGAACACTGAAGCTTTCTTT.

The chain recombines TRBV7-8 with TRBJ2-1; no definite D call. The CDR3 sequence is 15 residues long. The V end was cut by 0 bases, the J end by 8 bases, with 14 bases between. Germline assignment: CDR1 SGHVS and CDR2 FQNEAQ. CDR3 nucleotides: TGTGCCAGCAGCTTAGCCAGTGCCCTGGTCGATGAGCAGTTCTTC. It translates to CASSLASALVDEQFF. Based on the CDR3 plus reference TRBV7-8 and TRBJ2-1, the full variable domain is GAGVSQSPRYKVAKRGQDVALRCDPISGHVSLFWYQQALGQGPEFLTYFQNEAQLDKSGLPSDRFFAERPEGSVSTLKIQRTQQEDSAVYLCASSLASALVDEQFFGPGTRLTVL.

CDR3 sequence (DNA): TGTGCCATCAGGCCGGGACTAGCGGGAGAGAATCAGCAGTTCTTC. This encodes CAIRPGLAGENQQFF. This chain joins TRBV10-3 and TRBJ2-1, with TRBD2 matching 14 bases. The CDR3 is made up of 15 amino acids. Losses at the gene ends were 6 bases for V and 11 bases for J; bases not matched to a gene: 9. Germline CDR1 reads ENHRY; CDR2 reads SYGVKD.

CDR3 sequence (DNA): TGCGCCAGCAGCTCGAACAGGGGAGATGAGCAGTTCTTC. Translated: CASSSNRGDEQFF. The genes are TRBV5-1 and TRBJ2-1, with TRBD1 identical over 7 bases. V was pared by 3 bases and J by 8 bases, with 5 bases of the junction left unmatched. The germline V gene has CDR1 SGHRS and CDR2 YFSETQ. The CDR3 has 13 amino acids.

This chain uses TRBV5-1 with TRBJ2-5; 15 positions match TRBD2. The CDR3 has 18 amino acids. Germline V CDR1 and CDR2: SGHRS, YFSETQ. With V trimmed by 0 bases and J by 5 bases, 8 bases remained unmatched. The CDR3, as DNA: TGCGCCAGCAGCTTGGAGGGACTAGCGGGAGGATTCCGGGAGACCCAGTACTTC. Residues: CASSLEGLAGGFRETQYF.

The chain combines TRBV7-9 with TRBJ2-3; TRBD2 matches 10 bases. CDR3 size: 14 residues. Germline loops: CDR1 SEHNR, CDR2 FQNEAQ (reference sequence). The V segment lost 6 bases and the J segment 6 bases; nucleotides outside the gene matches: 6. This chain's CDR3 is CASSPLAGVDTQYF. The CDR3 bases are TGTGCCAGCAGTCCTCTAGCGGGAGTGGATACGCAGTATTTT.

The V call is TRBV6-5, the J call TRBJ1-5; D is unresolved. Germline CDR1 and CDR2: MNHEY and SVGAGI. The length of the CDR3 is 13 residues. The V end was cut by 7 bases, the J end by 3 bases, with 10 bases between. The CDR3 region is CASTEDINQPQHF. CDR3 nucleotides: TGTGCCAGCACCGAAGACATCAATCAGCCCCAGCATTTT.